Listed below are T cell receptor beta chains from one sample, sequenced in a study of blood T cell repertoires in COVID-19. Profiling relied on immunoSEQ multiplex PCR, and the TCRdb table lists in-frame clones only, not all of them. The table has about 60,000 clones, about 87% seen once. Specimen: peripheral blood. These receptors came from a human donor with active COVID-19. The donor label of this sample is uncertain. Each CDR3 is given with its conserved first and last residue. The D gene is left open where the match is weak. Size is omitted from some rows. Given values are once, few, many or a class for expanded clones.

size,V,J,D,DNA,CDR3
-,TRBV12-3/TRBV12-4,TRBJ2-5,-,TGTGCCAGCAGTTTAAGGCAGGAAAGGACCCAGTACTTC,CASSLRQERTQYF
-,TRBV24-1,TRBJ2-1,-,TGTGCCACCAGTGATTTTGGAAAGGGGACCTACAATGAGCAGTTCTTC,CATSDFGKGTYNEQFF
-,TRBV6-1,TRBJ2-7,-,TGTGCCAGCAGCGAGACTACCTACGAGCAGTACTTC,CASSETTYEQYF
-,TRBV5-4,TRBJ2-5,TRBD2,TGTGCCAGCAGCACGGGGACTAGCGGGGGATCCCAAGAGACCCAGTACTTC,CASSTGTSGGSQETQYF
few,TRBV7-4,TRBJ2-7,-,TGTGCCAGCAGCTTATATCCCCGGGGAATTATCTACGAGCAGTACTTC,CASSLYPRGIIYEQYF
-,TRBV21-1,TRBJ2-1,-,TGTGCCAGCAGCATGATGCGGGTCCCCTACAATGAGCAGTTCTTC,CASSMMRVPYNEQFF
once,TRBV28,TRBJ2-7,TRBD2,TGTGCCAGCAGTTCGACTAGCGGGAGGGAGGAGCAGTACTTC,CASSSTSGREEQYF
-,TRBV10-3,TRBJ2-3,-,TGTGCCATCAGTGAAATGCGAGAGGCGCAGTATTTT,CAISEMREAQYF
-,TRBV7-2,TRBJ1-2,TRBD1,TGTGCCAGCAGCCCTCAGGGGACAGGATCCTATGGCTACACCTTC,CASSPQGTGSYGYTF
-,TRBV28,TRBJ2-7,-,TGTGCCAGCAGGCAGGGGTCCTACGAGCAGTACTTC,CASRQGSYEQYF
once,TRBV4-3,TRBJ2-5,-,TGCGCCAGCAGCCAAGACAAGGAGGGACTCCAAGAGACCCAGTACTTC,CASSQDKEGLQETQYF
-,TRBV7-9,TRBJ2-1,TRBD2,TGTGCCAGCAGCTTAAGACTAGCAAGGGATGAGCAGTTCTTC,CASSLRLARDEQFF
-,TRBV7-8,TRBJ2-7,TRBD2,TGTGCCAGCAGCGCGGGGGTATCCTACGAGCAGTACTTC,CASSAGVSYEQYF
-,TRBV6-5,TRBJ2-1,TRBD2,TGTGCCAGCAGTCCTCTAGCGGGAGTCTGGAATGAGCAGTTCTTC,CASSPLAGVWNEQFF
once,TRBV29-1,TRBJ2-5,-,TGCAGCGTTCTGGACGGGGGAGAAGAGACCCAGTACTTC,CSVLDGGEETQYF
-,TRBV7-8,TRBJ2-1,TRBD2,TGTGCCAGCAGCTTAAGGGCAAGTGGGGGACTAGCGGGAGTCGGTGAGCAGTTCTTC,CASSLRASGGLAGVGEQFF
-,TRBV6-5,TRBJ2-3,TRBD2,TGTGCCAGCAGTTCTACCGGGAGGGAAACAGATACGCAGTATTTT,CASSSTGRETDTQYF
-,TRBV3-1/TRBV3-2,TRBJ2-2,-,TGTGCCAGCAGCTCACTCGCGAACACCGGGGAGCTGTTTTTT,CASSSLANTGELFF
-,TRBV6-5,TRBJ1-6,TRBD1,TGTGCCAGCAGCCTACAGGGGGCCAATTCACCCCTCCACTTT,CASSLQGANSPLHF
-,TRBV28,TRBJ2-1,-,TGTGCCACCGCAGTGAGCCAGGGCAGATTCAATGAGCAGTTCTTC,CATAVSQGRFNEQFF
-,TRBV15,TRBJ2-5,TRBD1,TGTGCCACCAGCAGAGAACGACAGGGGTTGGAGACCCAGTACTTC,CATSRERQGLETQYF
-,TRBV6-5,TRBJ2-2,TRBD1,TGTGCCAGCAGCTCCGGCACAGGGGGCACCGGGGAGCTGTTTTTT,CASSSGTGGTGELFF
-,TRBV7-7,TRBJ2-2,-,TGTGCTAGCAGCCCCACGAGGGACACCGGGGAGCTGTTTTTT,CASSPTRDTGELFF
-,TRBV14,TRBJ2-6,-,TGTGCCAGCAGCCAAGGTTCTAGCGGGGCCAACGTCCTGACTTTC,CASSQGSSGANVLTF
few,TRBV7-9,TRBJ1-3,-,TGTGCTGTACGACCGGGTAAAGAGGGAGAAACCATCTCTGGAAACACCATATATTTT,CAVRPGKEGETISGNTIYF
once,TRBV4-3,TRBJ2-2,-,TGCGCCAGCAGCCCTAGCCCAACGAACACCGGGGAGCTGTTTTTT,CASSPSPTNTGELFF
-,TRBV28,TRBJ2-7,TRBD1,TGTGCCAGCAGTTTATTCCCCTTGGTCGAGACCGGGACAGGGGACGAGCAGTACTTC,CASSLFPLVETGTGDEQYF
-,TRBV28,TRBJ2-2,-,TGTGCCAGCAGTTTTGCGGAGGGTCGGACCGGGGAGCTGTTTTTT,CASSFAEGRTGELFF
-,TRBV18,TRBJ2-2,TRBD2,TGTGCCAGCTCCCAGTCGGGACTAGTTAACACCGGGGAGCTGTTTTTT,CASSQSGLVNTGELFF
-,TRBV28,TRBJ1-2,TRBD1,TGTGCCAGCAGTTCACCTGACGGGACAGGTTCTCCCTATGGCTACACCTTC,CASSSPDGTGSPYGYTF
-,TRBV9,TRBJ2-2,TRBD2,TGTGCCAGCAGCGTAGCATCCGGGAGGGCCGGGACCGGGGAGCTGTTTTTT,CASSVASGRAGTGELFF
-,TRBV5-6,TRBJ2-5,-,TGTGCCAGCAGCTTGCAAGGGGGAGAAGAGACCCAGTACTTC,CASSLQGGEETQYF
-,TRBV4-1,TRBJ1-2,-,TGCGCCAGCAGCCAGACTCCCCGGGTGCCCCACACCTTC,CASSQTPRVPHTF
-,TRBV19,TRBJ1-6,TRBD1,TGTGCCAGTAGTGACCGGGACAGGATTTTCGCCCTCCACTTT,CASSDRDRIFALHF
-,TRBV25-1,TRBJ2-1,-,TGTGCCAGCAGTGACGCTCCAGGGGAAGGCGACAATGAGCAGTTCTTC,CASSDAPGEGDNEQFF
-,TRBV7-2,TRBJ1-3,-,TGTGCCAGCAGCCCGGGTTACTCTGGAAACACCATATATTTT,CASSPGYSGNTIYF
-,TRBV19,TRBJ2-6,-,TGTGCCAGTAGTATAGAGGCAGGGCAGGGGGCCAACGTCCTGACTTTC,CASSIEAGQGANVLTF
-,TRBV6-5,TRBJ1-4,-,TGTGCCAGCAGTCAGGGTGAAAAACTGTTTTTT,CASSQGEKLFF
-,TRBV28,TRBJ2-7,-,TGTGCCAGCACCGTTCCTGAGCAGTACTTC,CASTVPEQYF
-,TRBV4-3,TRBJ2-3,TRBD1,TGCGCCAGCAGCCAAGGAAGATCGGGACAGGTGGGACCCCTTAGTACAGATACGCAGTATTTT,CASSQGRSGQVGPLSTDTQYF
-,TRBV18,TRBJ1-5,-,TGTGCCAGCTCACAAAAGCAGGGAGGACAGCCCCAGCATTTT,CASSQKQGGQPQHF